This entry lists 6 T cell receptor beta chains sequenced from one sample in a study of T cells in localized non-small cell lung cancer. Sequenced by immunoSEQ multiplex PCR; TCRdb stores in-frame clones only, minus some. The repertoire includes some 50,000 clones, roughly 86% of them detected once, and less than 20% sits in the top ten. Sequencing was performed on PBMCs, taken before any cancer treatment. The source of these receptors is a female donor with stage II lung adenocarcinoma.

V and J are TRBV11-2 and TRBJ2-1; no reliable D call. With 1 base removed from V and 5 bases from J, the gap between germline ends came to 6 bases. This CDR3 comprises 13 residues. CDR1 SGHAT and CDR2 FQNNGV come from the germline V gene. For the CDR3, the DNA is TGTGCCAGCAGCTTAGTCGGACACAATGAGCAGTTCTTC. It codes for CASSLVGHNEQFF.

This CDR3 reads CASSPPRAPTGELFF. CDR3 DNA sequence: TGTGCCAGCAGCCCCCCACGCGCGCCCACCGGGGAGCTGTTTTTT. V gene TRBV7-8 combines with J gene TRBJ2-2, with unresolved D. V was pared by 5 bases and J by 4 bases, with 14 bases between. The CDR3 covers 15 residues. Germline V gene data show CDR1 as SGHVS and CDR2 as FQNEAQ. Complete variable domain (other parts from reference TRBV7-8 and TRBJ2-2): GAGVSQSPRYKVAKRGQDVALRCDPISGHVSLFWYQQALGQGPEFLTYFQNEAQLDKSGLPSDRFFAERPEGSVSTLKIQRTQQEDSAVYLCASSPPRAPTGELFFGEGSRLTVL.

The V and J genes are TRBV6-5 and TRBJ1-2; no firm D call. The V and J ends lost 8 bases and 4 bases respectively, with 20 bases between them. Germline V CDR1 and CDR2: MNHEY, SVGAGI. The CDR3 runs 15 residues. The CDR3 spells CASGELQRFAYGYTF. The CDR3 coding sequence is TGTGCCAGCGGGGAACTACAGCGTTTCGCCTATGGCTACACCTTC.

V gene TRBV16 combines with J gene TRBJ1-2; TRBD1 is a possible D gene (6 bases). The CDR3 length is 15 residues. CDR1 KGHSY and CDR2 FQNENV come from the germline V gene. Trimming cost V 1 base and J 2 bases, with 11 bases left between them. This chain's CDR3 is CASSQFRDTNYGYTF. The CDR3, as DNA: TGTGCCAGCAGCCAATTCCGGGACACCAACTATGGCTACACCTTC.

V usage is TRBV14 and J usage is TRBJ2-3; the D gene is possibly TRBD2 (5 bases). V lost 2 bases to trimming and J lost 4 bases, with 10 bases between them. Germline V gives CDR1 SGHDN, CDR2 FVKESK. This CDR3 is built from 14 residues. CDR3 sequence reads: CASSQWGSADTQYF. CDR3 DNA sequence: TGTGCCAGCAGCCAATGGGGTAGCGCAGATACGCAGTATTTT.

This clone was recorded once. The gene calls are TRBV6-1 and TRBJ1-5; possibly TRBD1 for D (5 bases). The germline gives CDR1 MNHNS, CDR2 SASEGT. The CDR3 covers 14 residues. The V and J ends lost 4 bases and 6 bases respectively, with 13 bases between them. CDR3 bases: TGTGCCAGCAGTGGGGAAATTAGGGGTCAGCCCCAGCATTTT. Encoded protein: CASSGEIRGQPQHF.